This T cell receptor beta chain was identified during a study of T cell repertoires in cytomegalovirus infection. In the study overall: Based on public TCR beta signatures, there were indications of CMV infection and of a matching HLA type.

General study findings and limits: Cumulative frequency of public TCR beta families picked out carriers of CMV plus the relevant HLA.

Trimming removed 3 bases from V and 6 bases from J, with 9 bases in between. The CDR3 is 12 amino acids. CDR1 and CDR2 from the germline V gene are SGHNT and YYREEE (reference sequence). TCRdb recomputed calls from the reads with MiXCR, one row per CDR3 protein. The sample holds some 400,000 distinct CDR3 sequences; approximately 31% are singletons and the top ten take approximately 14%. In the case of this clonotype: Its antigen is still unknown.

The genes are TRBV5-4 and TRBJ1-1, with a weak D call TRBD1 (5 bases). Sequences were obtained from PBMCs. This receptor was obtained from a human donor in good health (CMV status not recorded). Some clones in this sample may be carry-over from other donors' samples. DNA for the CDR3: TGTGCCAGCAGCTACGGGGCGGCTGAAGCTTTCTTT. Amino acid sequence: CASSYGAAEAFF.